The entry below gives a single TCR beta chain sequence along with its context. These data come from a study of blood T cell repertoires in COVID-19. As for the study in general: Some COVID-19 samples were acute and others convalescent; all came from the United States, Italy and Spain. PBMCs, B-cell-depleted T cells, or T cells were the source of the cDNA or gDNA that made up the material.

In the original analysis: Reference gene primers were amplified, and this amplification served to estimate nucleated cell counts. The assay was immunoSEQ multiplex PCR, and TCRdb's table has in-frame clones only and misses some. V and J calls and clone size are given by that table; D and trimming were obtained from the DNA. This sample has 90,000 to 120,000 clones, with 70% to 85% found just once. CDR3 length equals 13 residues. V lost 7 bases and J 9 bases, leaving 18 bases between the germline ends. The TCR comes from a man between 70 and 80 years old with active or convalescent COVID-19. The sequencing input was peripheral blood. The J gene is TRBJ1-1, the V gene TRBV12-3 or TRBV12-4; D gene unclear. CDR3 bases: TGTGCCAGCACTCCGTCCGTACGGGTCAAAGCTTTCTTT. It translates to CASTPSVRVKAFF.